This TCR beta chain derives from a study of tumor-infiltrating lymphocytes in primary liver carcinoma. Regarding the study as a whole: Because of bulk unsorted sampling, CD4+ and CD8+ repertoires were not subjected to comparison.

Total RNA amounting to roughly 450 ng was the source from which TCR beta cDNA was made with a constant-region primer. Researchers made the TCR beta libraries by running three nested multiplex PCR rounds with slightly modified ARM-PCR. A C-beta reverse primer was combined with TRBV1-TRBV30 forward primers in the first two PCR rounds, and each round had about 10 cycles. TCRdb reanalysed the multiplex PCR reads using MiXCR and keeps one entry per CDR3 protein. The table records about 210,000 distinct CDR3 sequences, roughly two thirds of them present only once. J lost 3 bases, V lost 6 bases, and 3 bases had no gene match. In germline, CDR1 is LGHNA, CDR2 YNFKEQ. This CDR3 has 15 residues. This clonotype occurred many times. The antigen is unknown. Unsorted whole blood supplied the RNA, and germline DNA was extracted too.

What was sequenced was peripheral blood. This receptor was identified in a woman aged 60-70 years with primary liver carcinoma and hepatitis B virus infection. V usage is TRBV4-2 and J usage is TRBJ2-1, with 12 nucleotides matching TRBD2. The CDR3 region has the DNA TGTGCCAGCAGTCCACTAGCGGGAGGCTACAATGAGCAGTTCTTC. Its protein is CASSPLAGGYNEQFF.